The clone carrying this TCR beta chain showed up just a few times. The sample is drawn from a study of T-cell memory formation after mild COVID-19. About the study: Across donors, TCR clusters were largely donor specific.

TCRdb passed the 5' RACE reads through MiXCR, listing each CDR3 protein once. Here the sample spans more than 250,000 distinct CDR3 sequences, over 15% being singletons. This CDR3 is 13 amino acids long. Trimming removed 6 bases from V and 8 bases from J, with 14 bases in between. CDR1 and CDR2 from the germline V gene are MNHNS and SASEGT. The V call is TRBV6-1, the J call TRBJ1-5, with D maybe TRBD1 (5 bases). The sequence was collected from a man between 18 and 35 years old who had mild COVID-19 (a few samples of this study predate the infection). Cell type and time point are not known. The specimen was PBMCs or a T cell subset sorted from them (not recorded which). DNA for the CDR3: TGTGCCAGCAGCGGTCCCCCGGGGGAGCCCCAGCATTTT. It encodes CASSGPPGEPQHF.